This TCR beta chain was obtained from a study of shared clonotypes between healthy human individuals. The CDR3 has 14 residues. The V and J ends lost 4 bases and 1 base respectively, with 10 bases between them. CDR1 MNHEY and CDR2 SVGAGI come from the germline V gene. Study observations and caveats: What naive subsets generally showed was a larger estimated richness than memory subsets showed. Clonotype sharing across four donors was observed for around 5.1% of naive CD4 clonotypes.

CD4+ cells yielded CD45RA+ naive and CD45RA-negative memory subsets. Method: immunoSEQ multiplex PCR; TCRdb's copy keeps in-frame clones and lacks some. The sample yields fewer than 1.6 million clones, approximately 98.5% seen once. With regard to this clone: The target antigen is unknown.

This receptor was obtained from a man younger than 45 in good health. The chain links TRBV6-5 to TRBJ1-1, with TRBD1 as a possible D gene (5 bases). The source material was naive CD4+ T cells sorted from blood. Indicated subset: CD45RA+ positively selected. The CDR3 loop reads CASSSGPKNTEAFF. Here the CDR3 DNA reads TGTGCCAGCAGTTCGGGACCGAAGAACACTGAAGCTTTCTTT.